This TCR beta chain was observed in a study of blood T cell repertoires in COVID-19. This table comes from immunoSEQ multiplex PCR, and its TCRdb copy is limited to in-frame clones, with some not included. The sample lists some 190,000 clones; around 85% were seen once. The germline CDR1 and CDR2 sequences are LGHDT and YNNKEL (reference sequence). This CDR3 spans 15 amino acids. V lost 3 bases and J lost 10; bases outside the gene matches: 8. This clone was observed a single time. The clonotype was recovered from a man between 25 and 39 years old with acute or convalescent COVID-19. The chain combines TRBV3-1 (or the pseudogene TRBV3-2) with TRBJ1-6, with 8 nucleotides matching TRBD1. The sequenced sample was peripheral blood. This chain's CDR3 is CASSQGGQGNSPLHF. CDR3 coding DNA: TGTGCCAGCAGCCAGGGCGGACAGGGTAACTCACCCCTCCACTTT.